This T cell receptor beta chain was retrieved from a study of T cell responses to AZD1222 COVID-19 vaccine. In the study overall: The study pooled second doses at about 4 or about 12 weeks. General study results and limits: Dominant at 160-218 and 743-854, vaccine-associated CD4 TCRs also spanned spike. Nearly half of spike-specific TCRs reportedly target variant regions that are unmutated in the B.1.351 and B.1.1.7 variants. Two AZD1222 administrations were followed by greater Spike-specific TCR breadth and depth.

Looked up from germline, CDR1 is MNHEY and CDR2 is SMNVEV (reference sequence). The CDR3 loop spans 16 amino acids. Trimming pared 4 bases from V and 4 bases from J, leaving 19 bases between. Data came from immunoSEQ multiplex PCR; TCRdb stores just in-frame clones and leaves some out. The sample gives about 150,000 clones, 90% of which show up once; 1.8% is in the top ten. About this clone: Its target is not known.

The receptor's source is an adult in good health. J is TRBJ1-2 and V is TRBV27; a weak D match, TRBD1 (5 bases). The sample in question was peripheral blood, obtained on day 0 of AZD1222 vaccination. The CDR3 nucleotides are TGTGCCAGCAGTTCAGAAAACAACAGGAGACTCTATGGCTACACCTTC. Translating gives CASSSENNRRLYGYTF.